Below, 20 T cell receptor beta chains from the same sample are listed, as sequenced in a study of OX40 agonist ivuxolimab in advanced cancers. The table came from immunoSEQ multiplex PCR; TCRdb's copy has only in-frame clones and leaves some out. The profile shows around 140,000 clones, roughly 91% of them singletons. This specimen consisted of CD4+ or CD8+ T cells sorted from blood, obtained in a trial of the OX40 agonist ivuxolimab. Receptors originate from an adult with an advanced solid tumor such as melanoma, head and neck, liver or kidney cancer.

This clone was seen just once. J is TRBJ1-2 and V is TRBV9; possibly TRBD1 for D (6 bases). V was trimmed by 2 bases and J by 4 bases, leaving 12 bases between them. The CDR3 runs to 14 residues. The germline CDR1 and CDR2 sequences are SGDLS and YYNGEE. The CDR3 bases are TGTGCCAGCAGCGTTGGGGGCGGGCTCTATGGCTACACCTTC. This translates into CASSVGGGLYGYTF.

This clone was detected only once. This chain uses TRBV6-5 with TRBJ2-7, with D maybe TRBD2 (6 bases). Trimming pared 6 bases from V and 0 bases from J, leaving 12 bases between. The CDR3 extends over 14 amino acids. Per germline, CDR1 MNHEY and CDR2 SVGAGI. CDR3: CASSPDYFSYEQYF. CDR3 nucleotide sequence: TGTGCCAGCAGCCCGGACTACTTCTCCTACGAGCAGTACTTC.

In regard to this clone: Compared with germline, one end of the junction differs, possibly owing to a read error. The rearrangement links TRBV25-1 to TRBJ1-1; 7 nucleotides match TRBD1. Germline CDR1 is MGHDK and CDR2 is SYGVNS. There are 13 residues in the CDR3. The CDR3 bases are TGTGCCAGCAGTAAATACAGGGGCACTGAAGCTTTCTTT. It yields the protein CASSKYRGTEAFF.

The chain combines TRBV5-1 with TRBJ2-3, with no clear D. The CDR3 spans 15 residues. The ends were cut back, 3 bases at V and 2 bases at J, with 13 bases in the middle. Per germline, CDR1 SGHRS and CDR2 YFSETQ. The CDR3 region has the DNA TGCGCCAGCAGCTCTTGGGGTGTGGTCACAGATACGCAGTATTTT. It is translated as CASSSWGVVTDTQYF.

The chain recombines TRBV7-3 with TRBJ2-1; D uncertain. V was cut by 5 bases and J by 2 bases, with 7 bases left in between. The CDR3 consists of 13 residues. CDR1 is SGHTA, CDR2 FQGTGA, per germline. The DNA for the CDR3 is TGTGCCAGCAGCCCGGGTACCTACAATGAGCAGTTCTTC. It encodes CASSPGTYNEQFF.

The chain carries TRBV6-5 and TRBJ1-2, with TRBD1 matching over 8 bases. The V and J ends lost 6 bases and 7 bases, in that order; junction bases with no gene match: 7. There are 13 residues in the CDR3. Germline V gene sequence: CDR1 MNHEY, CDR2 SVGAGI. CDR3 DNA: TGTGCCAGCAGGCAAGGACAGGGTGGTGGCTACACCTTC. Protein product: CASRQGQGGGYTF.

CDR3 coding DNA: TGTGCCAGCAGAGCGAGAGGGGGGGTCGGGTTCTTC. This gives the protein CASRARGGVGFF. The rearrangement joins TRBV2 to TRBJ2-1, with a weak D call TRBD2 (7 bases). The ends were cut back, 6 bases at V and 15 bases at J, with 18 bases in the middle. The CDR3 sequence is 12 residues long. CDR1 and CDR2 (germline): SNHLY, FYNNEI.

The genes are TRBV5-6 and TRBJ1-5, with unresolved D. Germline-derived CDR1 and CDR2 are SGHDT and YYEEEE. CDR3 length: 13 residues. The V and J ends lost 0 bases and 4 bases respectively, with 5 bases between them. CDR3 amino acids: CASSLDGNQPQHF. In DNA, the CDR3 is TGTGCCAGCAGCTTGGATGGGAATCAGCCCCAGCATTTT.

The rearrangement links TRBV10-3 to TRBJ1-3; the D is unclear. The CDR3 is 15 amino acids. The V end was cut by 0 bases, the J end by 2 bases, with 8 bases between. Germline V gene sequence: CDR1 ENHRY, CDR2 SYGVKD. The CDR3 reads CAISESAAAGNTIYF. CDR3 DNA: TGTGCCATCAGTGAGTCAGCGGCGGCTGGAAACACCATATATTTT.

CDR3 DNA: TGCGCCAGCAGCTCCTACAGGGGGAGCTCCTACGAGCAGTACTTC. This translates into CASSSYRGSSYEQYF. The rearrangement uses TRBV5-1 and TRBJ2-7, with 8 bases lining up with TRBD1. Germline V gene data show CDR1 as SGHRS and CDR2 as YFSETQ. V was clipped by 3 bases and J by 0 bases; unmatched bases: 5. There are 15 residues in the CDR3.

The chain has TRBV7-2 and TRBJ2-7; 14 bases agree with TRBD2. Germline CDR1 is SGHTA and CDR2 is FQGNSA. This CDR3 spans 16 amino acids. The ends lost 5 bases at V and 4 bases at J; junction bases unmatched: 7. CDR3 in amino acids: CASSGGTSGSRYEQYF. CDR3 DNA sequence: TGTGCCAGCAGCGGAGGGACTAGCGGGAGTAGGTACGAGCAGTACTTC.

This sequence joins TRBV5-4 and TRBJ1-2; D may be TRBD1 (5 bases). V was cut by 1 base and J by 3 bases, with 16 bases left in between. The CDR3 runs to 16 residues. Germline CDR1 SGHNT, CDR2 YYREEE (reference sequence). In DNA, the CDR3 is TGTGCCAGCAGCTTGCCGGAGAGGGGAATTCACTATGGCTACACCTTC. It encodes CASSLPERGIHYGYTF.

This sequence joins TRBV7-2 and TRBJ2-1; TRBD2 agrees at 8 bases. This CDR3 spans 16 amino acids. Per the germline V gene, CDR1 is SGHTA and CDR2 is FQGNSA. With V trimmed by 5 bases and J by 10 bases, 16 bases remained unmatched. CDR3 in amino acids: CASSPVGRGDPWEQFF. The CDR3 region has the DNA TGTGCCAGCAGCCCAGTAGGGCGGGGGGACCCGTGGGAGCAGTTCTTC.

For the CDR3, the DNA is TGTGCCAGCAGCCAATATCGCGAGCAGTACTTC. It specifies CASSQYREQYF. This chain connects TRBV14 to TRBJ2-7; D remains unclear. V was pared by 2 bases and J by 6 bases, with 5 bases between. The length of the CDR3 is 11 residues. Germline-derived CDR1 and CDR2 are SGHDN and FVKESK. The variable domain in full, with the rest retrieved from reference TRBV14 and TRBJ2-7, is EAGVTQFPSHSVIEKGQTVTLRCDPISGHDNLYWYRRVMGKEIKFLLHFVKESKQDESGMPNNRFLAERTGGTYSTLKVQPAELEDSGVYFCASSQYREQYFGPGTRLTVT.

This clone has just one count. A read error may produce the germline difference seen at one junction end. V and J are TRBV20-1 and TRBJ1-2; D is unclear. The CDR3 runs to 10 residues. The germline V gene has CDR1 DFQATT and CDR2 SNEGSKA (reference sequence). CDR3 region: CSAALDRSPF. CDR3 DNA: TGCAGTGCAGCTCTTGATCGCTCCCCCTTC.

The chain combines TRBV29-1 with TRBJ2-3; unclear D gene. This CDR3 spans 12 amino acids. V was cut by 3 bases and J by 2 bases, with 6 bases left in between. Germline V gene sequence: CDR1 SQVTM, CDR2 ANQGSEA. This CDR3 is CSVEESTDTQYF. The CDR3 nucleotides read TGCAGCGTTGAGGAGTCCACAGATACGCAGTATTTT.

The J gene is TRBJ1-2, the V gene TRBV7-2, with 7 bases aligning to TRBD1. Germline trimming cut 4 bases from V and 4 bases from J; bases unmatched to any gene: 6. The V gene's germline CDR1 is SGHTA and CDR2 FQGNSA. The CDR3 has 14 amino acids. The DNA of the CDR3 is TGTGCCAGCAGCTCGCGACAGGGCCCCTATGGCTACACCTTC. It yields the protein CASSSRQGPYGYTF. The full variable domain, completed using reference TRBV7-2 and TRBJ1-2, is GAGVSQSPSNKVTEKGKDVELRCDPISGHTALYWYRQSLGQGLEFLIYFQGNSAPDKSGLPSDRFSAERTGGSVSTLTIQRTQQEDSAVYLCASSSRQGPYGYTFGSGTRLTVV.

Notes on this clone: The same CDR3 is also encoded by other DNA sequences in this sample. J is TRBJ1-1 and V is TRBV5-1; D may be TRBD1 (5 bases). Germline V gene sequence: CDR1 SGHRS, CDR2 YFSETQ. V was shortened by 0 bases and J by 2 bases, with 8 bases between the two germline ends. This CDR3 has 14 residues. CDR3 sequence reads: CASSLVGGNTEAFF. The DNA for the CDR3 is TGCGCCAGCAGCTTGGTGGGGGGAAACACTGAAGCTTTCTTT. The full variable domain, completed using reference TRBV5-1 and TRBJ1-1, is KAGVTQTPRYLIKTRGQQVTLSCSPISGHRSVSWYQQTPGQGLQFLFEYFSETQRNKGNFPGRFSGRQFSNSRSEMNVSTLELGDSALYLCASSLVGGNTEAFFGQGTRLTVV.

V is TRBV29-1 and J is TRBJ2-3; D gene ambiguous. Deletions cut 3 bases from V and 3 bases from J, with 10 bases between. Germline V gene data show CDR1 as SQVTM and CDR2 as ANQGSEA. The CDR3 has 13 amino acids. This CDR3 reads CSVDRVQTDTQYF. CDR3 DNA: TGCAGCGTTGATCGGGTTCAAACAGATACGCAGTATTTT.

The CDR3 coding sequence is TGTGCCAGCAGTTCCCGACTAGCGGGGGCAGTGGCGCAGTATTTT. It codes for CASSSRLAGAVAQYF. The chain employs TRBV6-5 and TRBJ2-3; 12 bases align to TRBD2. Per germline, CDR1 MNHEY and CDR2 SVGAGI. Trimming took 4 bases from V and 10 from J; bases not matched to a gene: 9. The CDR3 runs to 15 residues.